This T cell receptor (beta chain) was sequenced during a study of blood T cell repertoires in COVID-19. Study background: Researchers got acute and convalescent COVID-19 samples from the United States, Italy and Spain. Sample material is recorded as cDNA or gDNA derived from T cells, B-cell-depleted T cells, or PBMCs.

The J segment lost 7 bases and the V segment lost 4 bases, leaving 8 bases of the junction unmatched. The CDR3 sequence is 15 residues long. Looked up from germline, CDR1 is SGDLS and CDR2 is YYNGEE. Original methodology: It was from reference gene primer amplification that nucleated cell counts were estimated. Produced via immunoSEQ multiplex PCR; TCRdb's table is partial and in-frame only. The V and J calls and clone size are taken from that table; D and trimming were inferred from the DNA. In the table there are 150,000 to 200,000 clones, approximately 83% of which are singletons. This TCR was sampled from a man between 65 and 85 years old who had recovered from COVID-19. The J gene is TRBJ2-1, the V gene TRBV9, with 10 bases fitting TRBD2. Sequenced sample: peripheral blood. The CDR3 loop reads CASSTGLATSNEQFF. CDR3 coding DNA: TGTGCCAGCAGCACGGGACTAGCGACATCTAATGAGCAGTTCTTC.